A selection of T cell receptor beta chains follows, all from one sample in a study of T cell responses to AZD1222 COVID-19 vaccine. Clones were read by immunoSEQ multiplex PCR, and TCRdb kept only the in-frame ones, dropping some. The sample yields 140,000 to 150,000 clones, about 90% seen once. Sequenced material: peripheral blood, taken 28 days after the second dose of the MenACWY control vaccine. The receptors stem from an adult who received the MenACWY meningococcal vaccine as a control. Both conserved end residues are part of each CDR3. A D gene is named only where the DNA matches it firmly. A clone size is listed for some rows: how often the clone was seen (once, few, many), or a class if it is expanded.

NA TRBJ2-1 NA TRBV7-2 TGTGCCAGCAGCTTAGGGCAGGGGAGCCATGAGCAGTTCTTC CASSLGQGSHEQFF
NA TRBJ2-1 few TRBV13 TGTGCCAGCAGCTTAAGGCAGGGTCCCTACAATGAGCAGTTCTTC CASSLRQGPYNEQFF
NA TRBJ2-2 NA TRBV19 TGTGCCAGTAGCGTCTCGGCGCACGTCAGGACCGGGGAGCTGTTTTTT CASSVSAHVRTGELFF
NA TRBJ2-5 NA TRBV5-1 TGCGCCAGCAGCTTTTTTGACAGGGAGGGAGAGACCCAGTACTTC CASSFFDREGETQYF
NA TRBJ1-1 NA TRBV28 TGTGCCAGCGAGGCAGGGCCTTTCACTGAAGCTTTCTTT CASEAGPFTEAFF
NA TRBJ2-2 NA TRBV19 TGTGCCAGTAGTATAGTTAGCGGGGAGCTGTTTTTT CASSIVSGELFF
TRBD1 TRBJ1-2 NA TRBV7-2 TGTGCCAGCAGCTTTACGACAGGGAACTATGGCTACACCTTC CASSFTTGNYGYTF
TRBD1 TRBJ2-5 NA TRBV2 TGTGCCAGCCCGGGACAGGGAAGTGGAGAGACCCAGTACTTC CASPGQGSGETQYF
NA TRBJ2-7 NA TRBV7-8 TGTGCCAGCAGCTTGGAGGGAGGTCCGTACGAGCAGTACTTC CASSLEGGPYEQYF
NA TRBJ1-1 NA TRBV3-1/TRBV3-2 TGTGCCAGCAGCCGGGCAGTTAGTGGTGCTGAAGCTTTCTTT CASSRAVSGAEAFF
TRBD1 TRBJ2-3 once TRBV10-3 TGTGCCATCGCCTCGGGACAGATCACAGATACGCAGTATTTT CAIASGQITDTQYF
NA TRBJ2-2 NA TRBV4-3 TGCGCCAGCAGCCAAGTTACAGGCGGGGAGCTGTTTTTT CASSQVTGGELFF
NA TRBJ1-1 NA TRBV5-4 TGTGCCAGCAGCTTGGCAGACACTGAAGCTTTCTTT CASSLADTEAFF
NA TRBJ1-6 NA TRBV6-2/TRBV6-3 TGTGCCAGCAGTTCTCACGCGACAGCCGTATATTCACCCCTCCACTTT CASSSHATAVYSPLHF
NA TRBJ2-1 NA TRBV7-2 TGTGCCAGCAGCTTAGATTGGGGGACTGAGCAGTTCTTC CASSLDWGTEQFF
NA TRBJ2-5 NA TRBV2 TGTGCCAGCAGTGAAGCGCTGGCAGGGGCGGGAGAGACCCAGTACTTC CASSEALAGAGETQYF
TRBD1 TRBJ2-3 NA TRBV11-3 TGTGCCAGCAGCCTAACAGGGGGCGCAGATACGCAGTATTTT CASSLTGGADTQYF
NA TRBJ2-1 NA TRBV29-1 TGCAGCGTTGCCCCCTACAATGAGCAGTTCTTC CSVAPYNEQFF
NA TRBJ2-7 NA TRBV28 TGTGCCAGCAGCGGGGCGAGTCAAACGGGGGATAACGAGCAGTACTTC CASSGASQTGDNEQYF
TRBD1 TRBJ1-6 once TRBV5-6 TGTGCCAGCAGCACCTCGCGGGACAGAAATTCACCCCTCCACTTT CASSTSRDRNSPLHF
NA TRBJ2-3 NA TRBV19 TGTGCCAGCCCTGGGGGGAGAGAAGCGGACCGCACAGATACGCAGTATTTT CASPGGREADRTDTQYF
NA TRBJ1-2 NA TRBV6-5 TGTGCCAGCATTCCCCCGGGCGGGCTACGTATTGGCTACACCTTC CASIPPGGLRIGYTF
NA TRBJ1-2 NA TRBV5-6 TGTGCCAGCAGCTACAGACGGAGCCACCCCTATGGCTACACCTTC CASSYRRSHPYGYTF
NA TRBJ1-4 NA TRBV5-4 TGTGCCAGCAGCTTACAGGGTGGTAGTACTAATGAAAAACTGTTTTTT CASSLQGGSTNEKLFF
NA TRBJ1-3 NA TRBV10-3 TGTGCATCGGGTGGGGGGAGCGGCTCTGGAAACACCATATATTTT CASGGGSGSGNTIYF
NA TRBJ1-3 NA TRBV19 TGTGCCAGTAAGGGCCACAGCCCGAGCTCTGGAAACACCATATATTTT CASKGHSPSSGNTIYF
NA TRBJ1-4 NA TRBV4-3 TGCGCCAGCAGCCAAGGGCAGTATAATGAAAAACTGTTTTTT CASSQGQYNEKLFF
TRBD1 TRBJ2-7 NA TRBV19 TGTGCCAGTAGTATAGCTACAGGGGGTGAGCAGTACTTC CASSIATGGEQYF
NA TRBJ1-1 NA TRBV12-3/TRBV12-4 TGTGCCAGCAGCCTTGGAGGGGACACTGAAGCTTTCTTT CASSLGGDTEAFF
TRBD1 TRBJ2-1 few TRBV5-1 TGCGCCAGCAGCTTGGAGACAGGGTTCGGTACGGTCTCTAATGAGCAGTTCTTC CASSLETGFGTVSNEQFF
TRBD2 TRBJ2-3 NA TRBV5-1 TGCGCCAGCAGCCCCGGGCGGGAGGGCCTCGATACGCAGTATTTT CASSPGREGLDTQYF
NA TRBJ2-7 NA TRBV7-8 TGTGCCAGCAGCTTCATGGGCGGGGCCGAGCAGTACTTC CASSFMGGAEQYF
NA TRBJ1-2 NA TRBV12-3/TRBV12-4 TGTGCCAGCAGTTTAGGAGGGGTCGGCTACACCTTC CASSLGGVGYTF
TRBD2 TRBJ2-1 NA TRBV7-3 TGTGCCAGCAGCCCCCGAGGCCAGCGGGATGGATACAATGAGCAGTTCTTC CASSPRGQRDGYNEQFF
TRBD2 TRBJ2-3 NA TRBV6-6 TGTGCCAGCAGTTTCCGGCGGGGGGGCGTAGATACGCAGTATTTT CASSFRRGGVDTQYF
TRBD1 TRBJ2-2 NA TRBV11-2 TGTGCCAGCAGCTTAAAGGGACAGGGACGCACCGGGGAGCTGTTTTTT CASSLKGQGRTGELFF
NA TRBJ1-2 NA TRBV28 TGTGCCAGCAGTCCGGGTGGCGGGGGGGGCTCGAGCTATGGCTACACCTTC CASSPGGGGGSSYGYTF
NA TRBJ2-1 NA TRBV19 TGTGCCAGTAGTATTGCGGGCACCTCCTACAATGAGCAGTTCTTC CASSIAGTSYNEQFF
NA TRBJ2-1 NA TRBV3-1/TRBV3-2 TGTGCCAGCAGCCAATCGCTGGGTGAGCAGTTCTTC CASSQSLGEQFF
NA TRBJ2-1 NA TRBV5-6 TGTGCCAGCAGCCCCGGGTCTGGGGGATCCTACAATGAGCAGTTCTTC CASSPGSGGSYNEQFF
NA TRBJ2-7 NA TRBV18 TGTGCCAGCTCACCGACAGGACGGAGCTCCTACGAGCAGTACTTC CASSPTGRSSYEQYF
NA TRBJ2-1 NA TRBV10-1 TGCGCCAGCAGTGAGGATCGACAGGAGGGAGAGCAGTTCTTC CASSEDRQEGEQFF
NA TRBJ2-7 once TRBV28 TGTGCCAGCACCCCTTTCCGGTCAGGGAGCGCCTACGAGCAGTACTTC CASTPFRSGSAYEQYF
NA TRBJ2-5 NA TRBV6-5 TGTGCCAGCAGTTACCAGGCCCTTACCCGGGAGACCCAGTACTTC CASSYQALTRETQYF
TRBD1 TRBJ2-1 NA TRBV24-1 TGTGCCACCAGTGACACTACTCACGACAGGGTCGATGAGCAGTTCTTC CATSDTTHDRVDEQFF